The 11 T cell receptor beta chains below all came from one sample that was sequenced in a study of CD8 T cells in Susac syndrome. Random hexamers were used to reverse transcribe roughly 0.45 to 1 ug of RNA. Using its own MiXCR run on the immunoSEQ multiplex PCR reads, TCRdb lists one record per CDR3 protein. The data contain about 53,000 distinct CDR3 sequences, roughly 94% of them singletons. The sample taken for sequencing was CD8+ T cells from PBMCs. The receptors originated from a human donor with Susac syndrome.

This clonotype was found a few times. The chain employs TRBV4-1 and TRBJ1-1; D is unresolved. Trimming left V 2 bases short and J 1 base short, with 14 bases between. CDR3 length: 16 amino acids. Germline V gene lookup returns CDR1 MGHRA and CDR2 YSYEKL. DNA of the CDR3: TGCGCCAGCAGCCAACCCCACCTGTCTGGGAACACTGAAGCTTTCTTT. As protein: CASSQPHLSGNTEAFF.

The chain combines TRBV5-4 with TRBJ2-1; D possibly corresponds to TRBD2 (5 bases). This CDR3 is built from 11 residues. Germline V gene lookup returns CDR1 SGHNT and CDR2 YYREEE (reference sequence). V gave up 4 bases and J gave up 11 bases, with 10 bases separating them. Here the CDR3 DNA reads TGTGCCAGCAGCCGGACTGGACAGCAGTTCTTC. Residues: CASSRTGQQFF.

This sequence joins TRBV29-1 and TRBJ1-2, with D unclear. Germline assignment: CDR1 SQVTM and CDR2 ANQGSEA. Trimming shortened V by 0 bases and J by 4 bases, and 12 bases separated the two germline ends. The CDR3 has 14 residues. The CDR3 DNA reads TGCAGCGTTGAAGATCAGTCCTATCCCTATGGCTACACCTTC. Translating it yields CSVEDQSYPYGYTF.

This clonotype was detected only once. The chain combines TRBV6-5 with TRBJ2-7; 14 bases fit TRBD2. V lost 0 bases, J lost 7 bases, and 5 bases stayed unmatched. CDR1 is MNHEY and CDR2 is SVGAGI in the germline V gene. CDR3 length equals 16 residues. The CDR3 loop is CASSYSTSGGAREQYF. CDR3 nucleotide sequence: TGTGCCAGCAGTTACTCGACTAGCGGGGGGGCTCGGGAGCAGTACTTC.

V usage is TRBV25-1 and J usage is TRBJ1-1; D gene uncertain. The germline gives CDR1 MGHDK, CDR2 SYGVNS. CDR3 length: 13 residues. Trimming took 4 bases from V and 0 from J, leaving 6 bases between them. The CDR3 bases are TGTGCCAGCAGTGTCAGTCTGAACACTGAAGCTTTCTTT. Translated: CASSVSLNTEAFF. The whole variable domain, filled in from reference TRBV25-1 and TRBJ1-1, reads EADIYQTPRYLVIGTGKKITLECSQTMGHDKMYWYQQDPGMELHLIHYSYGVNSTEKGDLSSESTVSRIRTEHFPLTLESARPSHTSQYLCASSVSLNTEAFFGQGTRLTVV.

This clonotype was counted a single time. The CDR3, as DNA: TGTGCCAGCAGCTTAGTGGTCCTCGCAGAGAGGTACGAGCAGTACTTC. Its translation: CASSLVVLAERYEQYF. The V and J genes are TRBV7-8 and TRBJ2-7, with D hard to call. The length of the CDR3 is 16 residues. CDR1 and CDR2 (germline): SGHVS, FQNEAQ. Trimming shortened V by 1 base and J by 4 bases, and 17 bases separated the two germline ends.

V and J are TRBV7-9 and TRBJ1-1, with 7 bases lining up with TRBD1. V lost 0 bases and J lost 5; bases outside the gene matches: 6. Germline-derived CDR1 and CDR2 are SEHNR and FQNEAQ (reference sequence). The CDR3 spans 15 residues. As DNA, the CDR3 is TGTGCCAGCAGCTTAGCGAGGACAGGTATGACTGAAGCTTTCTTT. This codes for CASSLARTGMTEAFF. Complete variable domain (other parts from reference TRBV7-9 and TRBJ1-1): DTGVSQNPRHKITKRGQNVTFRCDPISEHNRLYWYRQTLGQGPEFLTYFQNEAQLEKSRLLSDRFSAERPKGSFSTLEIQRTEQGDSAMYLCASSLARTGMTEAFFGQGTRLTVV.

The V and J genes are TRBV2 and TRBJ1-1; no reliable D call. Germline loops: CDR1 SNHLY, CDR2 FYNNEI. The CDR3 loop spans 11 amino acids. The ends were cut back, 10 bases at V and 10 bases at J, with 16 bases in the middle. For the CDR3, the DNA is TGTGCCAACCTTAACCCGGAGGGAGCTTTCTTT. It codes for CANLNPEGAFF.

In nucleotides, the CDR3 is TGTGCCAGCAGCCAAGAAACGGGGCCGCTCTATGGCTACACCTTC. Residues: CASSQETGPLYGYTF. V usage is TRBV3-1 and J usage is TRBJ1-2, with D tentatively TRBD1 (5 bases). Trimming cost V 0 bases and J 4 bases, with 12 bases left between them. The germline CDR1 and CDR2 sequences are LGHDT and YNNKEL (reference sequence). The CDR3 contains 15 residues.

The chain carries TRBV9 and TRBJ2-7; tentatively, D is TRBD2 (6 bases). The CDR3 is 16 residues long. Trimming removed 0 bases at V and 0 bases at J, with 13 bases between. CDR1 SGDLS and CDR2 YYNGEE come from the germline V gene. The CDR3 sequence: CASSVGGGPSSYEQYF. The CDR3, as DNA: TGTGCCAGCAGCGTAGGAGGAGGGCCTAGCTCCTACGAGCAGTACTTC.

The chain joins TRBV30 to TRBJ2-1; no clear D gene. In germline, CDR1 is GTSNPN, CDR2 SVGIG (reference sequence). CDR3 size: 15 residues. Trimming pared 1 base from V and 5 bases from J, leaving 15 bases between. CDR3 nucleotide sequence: TGTGCCTGGAGTGCCCCCCCGTCCTCTGACAATGAGCAGTTCTTC. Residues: CAWSAPPSSDNEQFF.